A single sample gave rise to the 25 T cell receptor beta chains below, sequenced in a study of cytomegalovirus exposure and HLA in healthy donors. Vbeta (60) and Jbeta (13) primers were used in the PCR. Produced via immunoSEQ multiplex PCR; TCRdb's table is partial and in-frame only. The sample has 160,000 or so clones; around 82% are singletons. Input material: PBMCs. These receptors all come from a woman aged 50 to 60 in good health and CMV-seropositive.

In its sample, this clone was seen a few times. This chain connects TRBV5-5 to TRBJ2-5; TRBD2 matches at 10 bases. With V trimmed by 4 bases and J by 2 bases, 8 bases remained unmatched. From germline, CDR1 is SGHKS and CDR2 YYEKEE (reference sequence). The CDR3 has 16 residues. The CDR3 region has the DNA TGTGCCAGCAGCCGGGTGGTAGCGGGGGGACAAGAGACCCAGTACTTC. Its translation: CASSRVVAGGQETQYF.

V gene TRBV7-3 combines with J gene TRBJ2-2, with TRBD1 matching 8 bases. The CDR3 covers 16 residues. Germline trimming cut 1 base from V and 6 bases from J; bases unmatched to any gene: 7. Per the germline V gene, CDR1 is SGHTA and CDR2 is FQGTGA. The CDR3 spells CASSLIPTGEAGELFF. The CDR3 DNA reads TGTGCCAGCAGCTTAATACCGACAGGGGAGGCCGGGGAGCTGTTTTTT.

As concerns this clone: The sample holds other DNA sequences that translate to the same CDR3. The V and J genes are TRBV9 and TRBJ2-1, with unresolved D. V dropped 0 bases and J dropped 1 base, with 8 bases sitting between them. The CDR3 sequence is 15 residues long. The germline gives CDR1 SGDLS, CDR2 YYNGEE. The CDR3 DNA is TGTGCCAGCAGCGTAGGAGGCTTATCCTACAATGAGCAGTTCTTC. Translated, it gives CASSVGGLSYNEQFF.

V gene TRBV9 combines with J gene TRBJ2-1; D not certain. Deletions cut 0 bases from V and 2 bases from J, with 3 bases between. The CDR3 spans 13 residues. Germline V lookup: CDR1 SGDLS, CDR2 YYNGEE. In DNA form, the CDR3 reads TGTGCCAGCAGCGTAGCTCCCTACAATGAGCAGTTCTTC. This translates into CASSVAPYNEQFF.

This clone was found once. The CDR3 protein is CASTLAGGLNWDEQFF. The CDR3 nucleotides read TGTGCCAGCACCCTGGCGGGGGGGCTCAACTGGGATGAGCAGTTCTTC. The chain uses TRBV5-6 and TRBJ2-1; the match to TRBD2 covers 9 bases. This CDR3 region has 16 residues. The trim removed 6 bases at V and 8 bases at J, leaving 15 bases unmatched. The germline CDR1 and CDR2 sequences are SGHDT and YYEEEE. Full variable domain (remainder filled in from reference TRBV5-6 and TRBJ2-1): DAGVTQSPTHLIKTRGQQVTLRCSPKSGHDTVSWYQQALGQGPQFIFQYYEEEERQRGNFPDRFSGHQFPNYSSELNVNALLLGDSALYLCASTLAGGLNWDEQFFGPGTRLTVL.

V gene TRBV9 combines with J gene TRBJ2-5, with TRBD1 identical over 8 bases. The CDR3 covers 14 residues. Germline CDR1 SGDLS, CDR2 YYNGEE. V lost 4 bases to trimming and J lost 4 bases; unmatched junction nucleotides: 6. The CDR3 spells CASSLGTGIETQYF. As DNA, the CDR3 is TGTGCCAGCAGCTTAGGGACAGGTATAGAGACCCAGTACTTC.

This clone was counted only a few times. The chain uses TRBV19 and TRBJ2-3, with 16 positions matching TRBD2. This CDR3 has 18 amino acids. J was trimmed by 6 bases and V by 0 bases; bases with no gene match: 6. CDR1 is LNHDA, CDR2 SQIVND, per germline (reference sequence). CDR3 region: CASSIDLGTSGGADTQYF. CDR3 coding DNA: TGTGCCAGTAGTATAGACCTCGGGACTAGCGGGGGGGCTGATACGCAGTATTTT.

This clone was found a few times. The chain has TRBV5-5 and TRBJ1-1; 12 bases are shared with TRBD1. V was clipped by 3 bases and J by 3 bases; unmatched bases: 6. Looked up from germline, CDR1 is SGHKS and CDR2 is YYEKEE (reference sequence). The CDR3 runs to 16 residues. This chain's CDR3 is CASSWDRGLLDTEAFF. The CDR3 DNA sequence: TGTGCCAGCAGCTGGGACAGGGGGCTTTTGGACACTGAAGCTTTCTTT.

The J gene is TRBJ2-2, the V gene TRBV29-1; D perhaps matches TRBD2 (5 bases). Per germline, CDR1 SQVTM and CDR2 ANQGSEA. The V end was cut by 7 bases, the J end by 1 base, with 10 bases between. CDR3 size: 13 residues. CDR3 DNA: TGCAGCGGCCTGGACTGGAACACCGGGGAGCTGTTTTTT. It is translated as CSGLDWNTGELFF.

This chain joins TRBV14 and TRBJ1-6, with D possibly TRBD1 on 5 matching bases. The CDR3 is made up of 15 amino acids. CDR1 SGHDN and CDR2 FVKESK come from the germline V gene. V lost 2 bases to trimming and J lost 7 bases, with 12 bases between them. DNA of the CDR3: TGTGCCAGCAGCCAATTCAGGGTGGGAAATTCACCCCTCCACTTT. It codes for CASSQFRVGNSPLHF. Looking up the rest from reference TRBV14 and TRBJ1-6 gives the full variable domain: EAGVTQFPSHSVIEKGQTVTLRCDPISGHDNLYWYRRVMGKEIKFLLHFVKESKQDESGMPNNRFLAERTGGTYSTLKVQPAELEDSGVYFCASSQFRVGNSPLHFGNGTRLTVT.

The CDR3 DNA is TGTGCCAGCAGTCGGACAGGGACTGGAAACACCATATATTTT. It translates to CASSRTGTGNTIYF. The chain has TRBV27 and TRBJ1-3; 8 positions match TRBD1. Germline lookup yields CDR1 MNHEY and CDR2 SMNVEV (reference sequence). The V segment lost 5 bases and the J segment 2 bases; nucleotides outside the gene matches: 2. This CDR3 has 14 amino acids.

This chain connects TRBV6-5 to TRBJ2-7; D is possibly TRBD2 (5 bases). The germline V gene encodes CDR1 MNHEY and CDR2 SVGAGI. Trimming shortened V by 6 bases and J by 0 bases, and 12 bases separated the two germline ends. There are 14 residues in the CDR3. The CDR3 loop is CASSQTGSSYEQYF. The CDR3 bases are TGTGCCAGCAGCCAGACTGGGAGCTCCTACGAGCAGTACTTC.

The chain uses TRBV5-1 and TRBJ2-7; possible D gene TRBD1, 6 bases. The germline gives CDR1 SGHRS, CDR2 YFSETQ. The CDR3 is 13 residues long. The ends were cut back, 4 bases at V and 7 bases at J, with 15 bases in the middle. As DNA, the CDR3 is TGCGCCAGCAGCCTAAACCAGGGGCTTGAGCAGTACTTC. Translating it yields CASSLNQGLEQYF.

V and J are TRBV6-6 and TRBJ2-7; a possible D gene is TRBD1 (6 bases). The germline gives CDR1 MNHNY, CDR2 SVGAGI (reference sequence). Deletions cut 6 bases from V and 7 bases from J, with 10 bases between. The CDR3 spans 11 residues. The CDR3 is CASSNQGEQYF. The CDR3, as DNA: TGTGCCAGCAGCAATCAGGGGGAGCAGTACTTC.

This sequence joins TRBV20-1 and TRBJ1-1; D is perhaps TRBD1 (6 bases). V shed 3 bases and J shed 8 bases, with 10 bases lying between them. The CDR3 has 11 residues. CDR1 is DFQATT and CDR2 is SNEGSKA in the germline V gene (reference sequence). CDR3 coding DNA: TGCAGTGCTAGTAACAGGGCCGAAGCTTTCTTT. Protein product: CSASNRAEAFF.

This clone was counted a few times. The rearrangement links TRBV9 to TRBJ2-1; 7 bases fit TRBD1. CDR3 length: 14 residues. The V gene end was trimmed by 1 base and the J gene end by 9 bases; junction bases not matched to a gene: 7. Germline V gives CDR1 SGDLS, CDR2 YYNGEE. The CDR3, as DNA: TGTGCCAGCAGCGTAAGAGGGGGCGGTGGTGAGCAGTTCTTC. Residues: CASSVRGGGGEQFF.

Concerning this clone: Mismatch with germline at one junction end may stem from a read error. This rearrangement joins TRBV5-6 to TRBJ2-7, with a possible D match to TRBD1 (5 bases). Germline CDR1 reads SGHDT; CDR2 reads YYEEEE. This CDR3 is 12 amino acids long. The DNA of the CDR3 is TGTGCCAGCAGCTTGGGCAGGGCTGAGTTGAACTTC. Translated, it gives CASSLGRAELNF.

V gene TRBV6-5 combines with J gene TRBJ2-3; tentatively, D is TRBD2 (5 bases). The germline V gene encodes CDR1 MNHEY and CDR2 SVGAGI. V was trimmed by 2 bases and J by 7 bases, leaving 13 bases between them. This CDR3 region has 14 residues. CDR3 region: CASSYLGEGNTQYF. The CDR3 nucleotides are TGTGCCAGCAGTTACCTCGGGGAAGGGAATACGCAGTATTTT.

V and J are TRBV19 and TRBJ1-1; TRBD1 might be the D (5 bases). The CDR3 runs 12 residues. CDR1 and CDR2 (germline): LNHDA, SQIVND (reference sequence). V lost 7 bases and J lost 2, with 8 bases in between. CDR3 residues: CASMQGNTEAFF. The CDR3 DNA is TGTGCCAGTATGCAGGGTAACACTGAAGCTTTCTTT.

The genes are TRBV10-1 and TRBJ2-3; 9 bases are shared with TRBD2. The CDR3 contains 14 residues. Germline V gives CDR1 WNHNN, CDR2 SYGVQD (reference sequence). Trimming took 4 bases from V and 10 from J; bases not matched to a gene: 9. This CDR3 reads CASSVSERGAAQYF. The CDR3 bases are TGCGCCAGCAGTGTGTCCGAGCGGGGGGCGGCGCAGTATTTT.

The rearrangement links TRBV19 to TRBJ2-7; D not resolved. Germline CDR1 and CDR2: LNHDA and SQIVND (reference sequence). The CDR3 is made up of 14 amino acids. Trimming removed 5 bases at V and 0 bases at J, with 11 bases between. The DNA of the CDR3 is TGTGCCAGTAGTGCTAGATCTGGCTCCTACGAGCAGTACTTC. Amino acid sequence: CASSARSGSYEQYF.

V is TRBV6-1 and J is TRBJ1-2; TRBD1 matches 8 bases. The CDR3 consists of 15 residues. V was clipped by 5 bases and J by 1 base; unmatched bases: 6. CDR1 is MNHNS, CDR2 SASEGT, per germline. The CDR3 DNA is TGTGCCAGCAGTTCTCAGGGGGCGATTAACTATGGCTACACCTTC. This translates into CASSSQGAINYGYTF.

The chain recombines TRBV7-9 with TRBJ2-1; D is unclear. Germline CDR1 is SEHNR and CDR2 is FQNEAQ (reference sequence). V was cut by 4 bases and J by 0 bases, with 10 bases left in between. CDR3 size: 15 residues. CDR3 in amino acids: CASSSPRLSYNEQFF. In nucleotides, the CDR3 is TGTGCCAGCAGCTCCCCACGACTCTCCTACAATGAGCAGTTCTTC. Combining the CDR3 with reference TRBV7-9 and TRBJ2-1 gives the whole variable domain DTGVSQNPRHKITKRGQNVTFRCDPISEHNRLYWYRQTLGQGPEFLTYFQNEAQLEKSRLLSDRFSAERPKGSFSTLEIQRTEQGDSAMYLCASSSPRLSYNEQFFGPGTRLTVL.

The CDR3 loop reads CASRRTDTLNTEAFF. The DNA for the CDR3 is TGTGCCAGCAGGAGGACAGATACTTTGAACACTGAAGCTTTCTTT. V gene TRBV2 combines with J gene TRBJ1-1, with D possibly matching TRBD1 (6 bases). From germline, CDR1 is SNHLY and CDR2 FYNNEI. The length of the CDR3 is 15 residues. V shed 6 bases and J shed 0 bases, with 14 bases lying between them. Using reference TRBV2 and TRBJ1-1 for the parts outside the CDR3, the full variable domain is EPEVTQTPSHQVTQMGQEVILRCVPISNHLYFYWYRQILGQKVEFLVSFYNNEISEKSEIFDDQFSVERPDGSNFTLKIRSTKLEDSAMYFCASRRTDTLNTEAFFGQGTRLTVV.

This clone is a singleton in its sample. This chain links TRBV4-1 with TRBJ1-5; unclear D gene. The length of the CDR3 is 14 residues. Trimming left V 1 base short and J 6 bases short, with 10 bases between. The germline V gene has CDR1 MGHRA and CDR2 YSYEKL. The CDR3 bases are TGCGCCAGCAGCCAAGGAGGCCAAAGTCAGCCCCAGCATTTT. Amino acids: CASSQGGQSQPQHF.